Listed below are T cell receptor beta chains from one sample, sequenced in a study of T cells after yellow fever vaccination. TCRdb reprocessed the 5' RACE reads via MiXCR and lists one record per CDR3 protein. The table includes a few hundred thousand distinct CDR3 sequences, roughly 19% detected once. Sample: PBMCs, taken 15 days after the yellow fever booster vaccination. Every receptor here comes from a man younger than 45 who received the YFV17D yellow fever vaccine. CDR3s include the opening cysteine and the closing phenylalanine or tryptophan. A D gene is named only where the DNA matches it firmly.

j_call	d_call	v_call	cdr3_aa
TRBJ2-3	TRBD2	TRBV5-4	CASSLAGVSGLWGTDTQYF
TRBJ2-1	TRBD2	TRBV6-1	CASSPRTSGLPYNEQFF
TRBJ2-2	NA	TRBV15	CATSRDGGANTGELFF
TRBJ2-2	NA	TRBV29-1	CSVEGLVRGELFF
TRBJ2-3	NA	TRBV20-1	CSGQDQADTQYF
TRBJ1-1	NA	TRBV9	CASSVGVSPEAFF
TRBJ2-1	TRBD1	TRBV12-3/TRBV12-4	CASSLPPGQGGRNEQFF
TRBJ2-7	NA	TRBV29-1	CSVVRTREQYF
TRBJ2-3	NA	TRBV19	CATGGTGTDTQYF
TRBJ2-1	TRBD2	TRBV24-1	CATSDFSLAGRNEQFF
TRBJ2-7	NA	TRBV11-2	CASSLYRFSYEQYF
TRBJ2-1	TRBD2	TRBV4-3	CASSPKRGLAGDEQFF
TRBJ2-5	NA	TRBV5-1	CASSPGQGGQETQYF
TRBJ1-2	NA	TRBV3-1	CASSHTDSAKAGYTF
TRBJ2-1	NA	TRBV12-3/TRBV12-4	CASFRDIYNEQFF
TRBJ2-4	NA	TRBV20-1	CSAARVSKNIQYF
TRBJ1-1	NA	TRBV10-3	CAITNGQTNTEAFF
TRBJ2-7	NA	TRBV5-1	CASSEGRGSVKYEQYF
TRBJ2-2	NA	TRBV29-1	CSVRNTGELFF
TRBJ1-2	NA	TRBV11-2	CASSLEGSSNYGYTF
TRBJ2-1	TRBD2	TRBV6-2/TRBV6-3	CASSSGTSGRWPYNEQFF
TRBJ1-6	NA	TRBV7-2	CASSLAQEKSPLHF
TRBJ2-5	NA	TRBV11-2	CASSLDRAQETQYF
TRBJ2-1	NA	TRBV5-1	CASRGTSGDEQFF
TRBJ2-1	TRBD2	TRBV20-1	CSARGTSGYYNEQFF
TRBJ1-1	TRBD1	TRBV29-1	CSVGTVEAFF
TRBJ2-7	NA	TRBV7-8	CASSLDLVSYEQYF
TRBJ2-1	NA	TRBV19	CASSIGGFGRDNEQFF
TRBJ2-1	NA	TRBV21-1	CASRVDEQFF
TRBJ2-2	NA	TRBV6-2/TRBV6-3	CASKLWVSGELFF
TRBJ2-7	NA	TRBV28	CASSDGDPYEQYF
TRBJ1-1	NA	TRBV27	CASSIGGEGTEAFF
TRBJ2-7	TRBD1	TRBV7-9	CASSVWDRNYEQYF
TRBJ2-7	TRBD1	TRBV11-3	CASSGWTGIYGEQYF
TRBJ2-1	NA	TRBV5-1	CASSPYGGGGPVDEQFF
TRBJ1-4	TRBD1	TRBV29-1	CSVGTGRTELFF
TRBJ2-3	NA	TRBV30	CAWSVQADTQYF
TRBJ1-2	NA	TRBV21-1	CASRDPRGYTF
TRBJ2-1	TRBD2	TRBV25-1	CASRNRREGSYNEQFF
TRBJ1-1	NA	TRBV19	CASSIDESGAAVYAFF
TRBJ2-7	NA	TRBV7-2	CASSLAGAQYF
TRBJ2-1	NA	TRBV28	CASSLSFSSYNEQFF